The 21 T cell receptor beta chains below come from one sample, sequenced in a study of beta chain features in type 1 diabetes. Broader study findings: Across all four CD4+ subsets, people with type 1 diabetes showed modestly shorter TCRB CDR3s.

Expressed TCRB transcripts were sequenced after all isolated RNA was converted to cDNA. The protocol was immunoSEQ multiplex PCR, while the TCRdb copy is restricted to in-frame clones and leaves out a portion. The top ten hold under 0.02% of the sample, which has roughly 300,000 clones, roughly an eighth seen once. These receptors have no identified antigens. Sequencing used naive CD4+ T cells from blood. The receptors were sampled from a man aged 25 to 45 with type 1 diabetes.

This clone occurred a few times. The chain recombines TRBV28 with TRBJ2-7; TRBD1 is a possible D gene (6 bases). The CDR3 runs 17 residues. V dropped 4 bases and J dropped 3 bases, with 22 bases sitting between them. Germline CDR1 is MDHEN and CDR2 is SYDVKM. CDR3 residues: CASSSPSSQGSNYEQYF. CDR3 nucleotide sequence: TGTGCCAGCAGTTCTCCCTCCTCGCAGGGGAGTAACTACGAGCAGTACTTC.

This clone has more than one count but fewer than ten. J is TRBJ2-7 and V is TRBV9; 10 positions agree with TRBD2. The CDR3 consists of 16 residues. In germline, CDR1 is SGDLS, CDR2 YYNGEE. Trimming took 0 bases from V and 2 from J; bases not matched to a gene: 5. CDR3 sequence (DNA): TGTGCCAGCAGCGTAGGCGATAGCGGGAGGACCTACGAGCAGTACTTC. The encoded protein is CASSVGDSGRTYEQYF. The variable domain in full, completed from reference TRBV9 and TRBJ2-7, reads DSGVTQTPKHLITATGQRVTLRCSPRSGDLSVYWYQQSLDQGLQFLIQYYNGEERAKGNILERFSAQQFPDLHSELNLSSLELGDSALYFCASSVGDSGRTYEQYFGPGTRLTVT.

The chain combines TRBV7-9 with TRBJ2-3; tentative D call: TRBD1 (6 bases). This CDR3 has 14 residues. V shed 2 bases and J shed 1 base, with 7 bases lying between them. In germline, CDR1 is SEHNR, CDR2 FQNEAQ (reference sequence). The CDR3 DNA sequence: TGTGCCAGCAGCTTAAGACAGGGCACAGATACGCAGTATTTT. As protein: CASSLRQGTDTQYF.

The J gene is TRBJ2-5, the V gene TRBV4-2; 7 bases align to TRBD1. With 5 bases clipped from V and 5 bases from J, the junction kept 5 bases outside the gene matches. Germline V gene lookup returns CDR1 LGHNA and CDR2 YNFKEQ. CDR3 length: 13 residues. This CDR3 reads CASSVDRMETQYF. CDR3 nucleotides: TGTGCCAGCAGCGTGGACAGGATGGAGACCCAGTACTTC.

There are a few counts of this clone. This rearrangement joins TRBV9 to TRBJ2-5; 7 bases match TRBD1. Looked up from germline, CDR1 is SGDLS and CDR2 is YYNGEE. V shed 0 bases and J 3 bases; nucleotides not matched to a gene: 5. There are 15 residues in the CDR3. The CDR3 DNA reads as TGTGCCAGCAGCGTAGACAGGGGTGGTGAAGAGACCCAGTACTTC. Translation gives CASSVDRGGEETQYF. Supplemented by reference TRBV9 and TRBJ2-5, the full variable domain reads DSGVTQTPKHLITATGQRVTLRCSPRSGDLSVYWYQQSLDQGLQFLIQYYNGEERAKGNILERFSAQQFPDLHSELNLSSLELGDSALYFCASSVDRGGEETQYFGPGTRLLVL.

The CDR3 loop is CASSAGLTGTPLEQYF. Here the CDR3 DNA reads TGTGCCAGCAGCGCAGGACTGACAGGTACTCCCTTGGAGCAGTACTTC. The chain combines TRBV9 with TRBJ2-7; a weak D match, TRBD1 (6 bases). The CDR3 sequence is 16 residues long. The germline V gene has CDR1 SGDLS and CDR2 YYNGEE. Trimming stripped 3 bases from V and 7 bases from J, with 23 bases between.

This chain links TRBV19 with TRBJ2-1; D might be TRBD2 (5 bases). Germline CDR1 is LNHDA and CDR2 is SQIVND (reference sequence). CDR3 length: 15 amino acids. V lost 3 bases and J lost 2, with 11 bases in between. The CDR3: CASSIGLGTYNEQFF. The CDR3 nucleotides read TGTGCCAGTAGTATTGGACTGGGAACCTACAATGAGCAGTTCTTC.

The CDR3 bases are TGTGCCAGCAGTTACGGTGGGAGTGAGGGTGAGCAGTTCTTC. Amino acids: CASSYGGSEGEQFF. This chain uses TRBV6-5 with TRBJ2-1, with a tentative D call TRBD2 (5 bases). The V end was cut by 2 bases, the J end by 9 bases, with 14 bases between. CDR1 is MNHEY and CDR2 is SVGAGI in the germline V gene. The CDR3 is made up of 14 amino acids.

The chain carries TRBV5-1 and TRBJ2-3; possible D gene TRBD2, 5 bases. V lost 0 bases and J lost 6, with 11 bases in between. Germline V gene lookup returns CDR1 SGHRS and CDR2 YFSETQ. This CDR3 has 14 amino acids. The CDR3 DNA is TGCGCCAGCAGCTTGGCCCAAACGGGGGATACGCAGTATTTT. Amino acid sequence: CASSLAQTGDTQYF.

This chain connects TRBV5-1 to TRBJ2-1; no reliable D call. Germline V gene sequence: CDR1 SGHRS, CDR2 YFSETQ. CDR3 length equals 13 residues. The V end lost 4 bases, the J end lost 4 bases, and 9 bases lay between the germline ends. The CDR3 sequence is CASSLTQYNEQFF. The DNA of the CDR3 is TGCGCCAGCAGCCTTACCCAGTACAATGAGCAGTTCTTC.

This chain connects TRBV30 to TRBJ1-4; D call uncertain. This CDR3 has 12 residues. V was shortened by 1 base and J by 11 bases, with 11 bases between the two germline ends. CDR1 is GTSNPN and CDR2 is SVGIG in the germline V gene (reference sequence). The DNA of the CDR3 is TGTGCCTGGAGTGAGAAGAATCGGAAACTGTTTTTT. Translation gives CAWSEKNRKLFF.

This CDR3 is CASSPASGGAYEQYF. CDR3 in DNA: TGTGCCAGCAGTCCTGCTAGCGGTGGGGCCTACGAGCAGTACTTC. The genes are TRBV7-2 and TRBJ2-7, with 7 positions matching TRBD2. The CDR3 is 15 residues long. Germline CDR1 SGHTA, CDR2 FQGNSA. V lost 6 bases, J lost 2 bases, and 10 bases stayed unmatched.

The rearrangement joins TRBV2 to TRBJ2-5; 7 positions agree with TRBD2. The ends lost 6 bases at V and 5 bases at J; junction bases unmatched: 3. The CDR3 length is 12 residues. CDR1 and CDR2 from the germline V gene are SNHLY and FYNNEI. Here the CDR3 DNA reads TGTGCCAGCAGGGGAGGGGCGGAGACCCAGTACTTC. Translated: CASRGGAETQYF.

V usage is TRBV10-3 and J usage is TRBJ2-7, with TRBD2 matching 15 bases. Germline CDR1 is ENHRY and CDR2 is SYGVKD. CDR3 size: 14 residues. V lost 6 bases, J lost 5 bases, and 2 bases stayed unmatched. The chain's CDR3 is CAIRGLAGGDEQYF. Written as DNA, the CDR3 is TGTGCCATCAGGGGACTAGCGGGAGGAGACGAGCAGTACTTC.

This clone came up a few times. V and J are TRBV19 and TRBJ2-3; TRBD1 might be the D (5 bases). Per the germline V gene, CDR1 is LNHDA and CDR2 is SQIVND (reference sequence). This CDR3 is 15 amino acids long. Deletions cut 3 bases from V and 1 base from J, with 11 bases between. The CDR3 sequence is CASSMPQTGTDTQYF. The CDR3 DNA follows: TGTGCCAGTAGTATGCCCCAGACAGGCACAGATACGCAGTATTTT.

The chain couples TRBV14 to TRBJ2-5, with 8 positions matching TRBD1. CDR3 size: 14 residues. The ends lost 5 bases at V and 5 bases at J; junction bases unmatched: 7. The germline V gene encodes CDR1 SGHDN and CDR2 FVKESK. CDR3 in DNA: TGTGCCAGCAGCAATATGCAGGGGGCTGAGACCCAGTACTTC. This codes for CASSNMQGAETQYF.

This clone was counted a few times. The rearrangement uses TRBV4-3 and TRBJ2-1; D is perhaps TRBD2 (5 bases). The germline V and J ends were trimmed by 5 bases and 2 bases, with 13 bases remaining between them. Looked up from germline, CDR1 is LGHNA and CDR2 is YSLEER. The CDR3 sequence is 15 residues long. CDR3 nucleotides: TGCGCCAGCAGCGTTAAGCGGAGCCCCTACAATGAGCAGTTCTTC. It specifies CASSVKRSPYNEQFF.

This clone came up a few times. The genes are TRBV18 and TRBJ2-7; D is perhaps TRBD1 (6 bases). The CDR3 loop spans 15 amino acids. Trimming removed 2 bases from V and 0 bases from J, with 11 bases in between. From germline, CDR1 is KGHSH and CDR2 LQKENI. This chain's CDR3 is CASSPRQANSYEQYF. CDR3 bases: TGTGCCAGCTCACCAAGACAGGCGAACTCCTACGAGCAGTACTTC.

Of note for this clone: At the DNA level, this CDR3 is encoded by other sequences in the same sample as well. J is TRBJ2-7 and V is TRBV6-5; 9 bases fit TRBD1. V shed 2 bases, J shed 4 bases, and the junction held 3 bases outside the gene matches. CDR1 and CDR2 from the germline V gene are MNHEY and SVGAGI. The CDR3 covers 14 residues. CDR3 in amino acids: CASSYRDRAYEQYF. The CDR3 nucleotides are TGTGCCAGCAGTTACCGGGACAGGGCTTACGAGCAGTACTTC.

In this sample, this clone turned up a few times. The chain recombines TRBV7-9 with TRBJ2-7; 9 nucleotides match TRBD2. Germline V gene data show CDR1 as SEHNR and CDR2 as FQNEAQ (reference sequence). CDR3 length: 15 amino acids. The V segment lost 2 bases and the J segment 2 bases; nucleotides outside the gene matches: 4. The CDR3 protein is CASSLSAGGPYEQYF. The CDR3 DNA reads TGTGCCAGCAGCTTATCGGCGGGAGGGCCCTACGAGCAGTACTTC.

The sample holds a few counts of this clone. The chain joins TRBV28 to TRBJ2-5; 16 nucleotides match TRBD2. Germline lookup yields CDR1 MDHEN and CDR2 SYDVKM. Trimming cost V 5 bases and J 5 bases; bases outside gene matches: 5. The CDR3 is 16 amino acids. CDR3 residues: CASSQGLAGGPETQYF. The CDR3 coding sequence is TGTGCCAGCAGTCAGGGACTAGCGGGAGGGCCGGAGACCCAGTACTTC.